The present T cell receptor (beta chain) was sequenced within a study of blood T cells in healthy people across ages. Germline CDR1 reads SGDLS; CDR2 reads YYNGEE. The CDR3 spans 14 residues. Trimming removed 2 bases at V and 4 bases at J, with 9 bases between. As regards this clonotype: The antigen remains undetermined.

Broader study findings: Unsorted PBMCs prevented conclusive naive versus antigen-experienced comparison. Per million T cells, TCR beta diversity dropped roughly linearly as age increased.

Sample donors were healthy Caucasian individuals that came from Russia, aged about 6 to 95. Through a sample-barcoded 5' primer and a J-beta primer mix, a second PCR was run for 7 to 11 cycles. In TCRdb, the 5' RACE reads were re-called with MiXCR into one record per CDR3 protein. The table shows 850,000 to 1,000,000 distinct CDR3 sequences, with roughly 51% occurring only once. The V call is TRBV9, the J call TRBJ2-2, with D uncertain. Material for sequencing was blood. This receptor was taken from a woman between 55 and 75 years old in good health. Here the CDR3 DNA reads TGTGCCAGCAGCGTTGCCAGGCTCACCGGGGAGCTGTTTTTT. It translates to CASSVARLTGELFF.